What follows are 3 T cell receptor beta chains derived from one specimen sequenced in a study of human T cells and chemical hapten exposure. In TCRdb, the RACE reads were re-called with MiXCR into one record per CDR3 protein. Here the sample spans about 80,000 distinct CDR3 sequences, 14% being singletons. The time point is: pre-sensitization, week 0. This sample's treatment: therapeutic diphenylcyclopropenone sensitization with weekly scalp DPC. The sequences come from whole blood, collected in connection with sensitization to the hapten diphenylcyclopropenone (DPC). These receptors were taken from a woman in her fifties or sixties with alopecia areata. Some clones in this sample may be carry-over from other donors' samples.

The gene calls are TRBV12-3 or TRBV12-4 and TRBJ2-1, with D possibly TRBD2 on 6 matching bases. The CDR3 has 16 residues. Trimming shortened V by 6 bases and J by 4 bases, and 19 bases separated the two germline ends. CDR3 in DNA: TGTGCCAGCAGCCGTCCGAGGGGTGCGGGGTACAATGAGCAGTTCTTC. It encodes CASSRPRGAGYNEQFF.

This chain joins TRBV7-6 and TRBJ2-3; 8 bases match TRBD1. CDR1 SGHVS and CDR2 FNYEAQ come from the germline V gene. The CDR3 is 15 residues long. The junction had 9 bases not matched to a gene; V was cut back by 5 bases and J by 5 bases. CDR3 DNA sequence: TGTGCCAGCAGCCCAGGGGGCAGGGAAATAGATACGCAGTATTTT. Translation: CASSPGGREIDTQYF.

This clonotype was detected a few times. The chain uses TRBV7-2 and TRBJ2-7, with 14 bases fitting TRBD2. Per germline, CDR1 SGHTA and CDR2 FQGNSA. The CDR3 runs to 18 residues. The V segment lost 5 bases and the J segment 4 bases; nucleotides outside the gene matches: 13. The CDR3 protein is CASSTGTSGGHRRYEQYF. The CDR3 DNA sequence: TGTGCCAGCAGCACCGGGACTAGCGGGGGACACCGTAGGTACGAGCAGTACTTC.